A selection of T cell receptor beta chains follows, all from one sample in a study of T cells expressing NK-cell markers. With the 5' RACE reads reprocessed, TCRdb shows one record per CDR3 protein and no DNA. This repertoire includes about 260,000 distinct CDR3 sequences. The sample consisted of blood T cells: a sorted CD56 or NKG2C T cell subset, CD4+ or CD8+ T cells, or bulk PBMC T cells (not recorded which). These receptors were collected from a woman between 18 and 70 years old in good health. CDR3s include the opening cysteine and the closing phenylalanine or tryptophan.

V: TRBV2
J: TRBJ1-6
CDR3: CASISGTNNSPLHF

V: TRBV7-2
J: TRBJ2-3
CDR3: CASKVSSLGTDTQYF

V: TRBV28
J: TRBJ2-3
CDR3: CASSLAALASTDTQYF

V: TRBV7-2
J: TRBJ1-2
CDR3: CASSTTGGNYGYTF

V: TRBV5-6
J: TRBJ1-6
CDR3: CASSSGPRGSYNSPLHF

V: TRBV20-1
J: TRBJ2-3
CDR3: CSARALAGVTDTQYF

V: TRBV6-2/TRBV6-3
J: TRBJ2-3
CDR3: CASTGTGRADTQYF

V: TRBV27
J: TRBJ1-2
CDR3: CASRARTGNIINYGYTF

V: TRBV29-1
J: TRBJ1-2
CDR3: CSVRPRAGIGYTF

V: TRBV7-8
J: TRBJ2-2
CDR3: CASSKRSSGSSGELFF

V: TRBV18
J: TRBJ1-1
CDR3: CASSSSKTGMNTEAFF

V: TRBV4-2
J: TRBJ1-4
CDR3: CASSLTDDNEKLFF

V: TRBV5-4
J: TRBJ1-1
CDR3: CASSSGRVGNTEAFF